One and the same sample provided the 2 T cell receptor beta chains below, sequenced in a study of CD8+ T cells in alopecia areata. Treatment: oral pan-JAK inhibitor, 5-10 mg twice daily. RNA, once extracted, was reverse transcribed into cDNA for use as the sequencing template. TCRdb's copy holds only in-frame clones and misses some; the assay was immunoSEQ multiplex PCR. The table shows about 200,000 clones, with 58% occurring only once. Sequences were derived from CD4+ T cells sorted from blood, sampled at week 24, from a patient treated with tofacitinib. These receptors originate from a human donor with alopecia areata.

V gene TRBV18 combines with J gene TRBJ2-5; a possible D gene is TRBD1 (5 bases). The germline V gene has CDR1 KGHSH and CDR2 LQKENI. Trimming took off 6 bases at V and 0 bases at J, with 11 bases between the two ends. CDR3 length: 14 amino acids. DNA for the CDR3: TGTGCCAGCTCTCCGGACACACACCAAGAGACCCAGTACTTC. The encoded protein is CASSPDTHQETQYF.

This clone turned up a few times. The chain is built from TRBV29-1 and TRBJ2-1; D ambiguous. Germline loops: CDR1 SQVTM, CDR2 ANQGSEA. CDR3 length: 12 residues. V gave up 4 bases and J gave up 3 bases, with 7 bases separating them. CDR3 in DNA: TGCAGCGTTGTGTACAGCTACAATGAGCAGTTCTTC. Residues: CSVVYSYNEQFF.